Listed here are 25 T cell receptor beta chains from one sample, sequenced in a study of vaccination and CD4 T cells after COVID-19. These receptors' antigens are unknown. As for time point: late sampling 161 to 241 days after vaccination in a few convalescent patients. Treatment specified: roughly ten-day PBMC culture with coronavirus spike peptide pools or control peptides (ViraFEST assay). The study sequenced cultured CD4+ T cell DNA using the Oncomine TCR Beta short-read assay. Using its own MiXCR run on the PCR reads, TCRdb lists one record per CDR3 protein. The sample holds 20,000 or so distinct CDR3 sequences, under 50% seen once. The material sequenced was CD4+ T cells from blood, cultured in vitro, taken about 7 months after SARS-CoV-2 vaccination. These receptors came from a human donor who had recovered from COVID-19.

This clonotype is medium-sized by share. CDR3 DNA sequence: TGTGCCACCTCGACAGGGGGGGAGAGCACTGAAGCTTTCTTT. Amino acid sequence: CATSTGGESTEAFF. V is TRBV6-1 and J is TRBJ1-1, with 9 bases identical to TRBD1. Germline V gives CDR1 MNHNS, CDR2 SASEGT. CDR3 size: 14 residues. After removal of 10 bases from V and 4 bases from J, the junction contained 10 bases not matched to a gene.

The CDR3 sequence: CASSLERTLGNSPLHF. The CDR3 nucleotides are TGTGCCAGCAGCTTAGAGAGGACCCTCGGGAATTCACCCCTCCACTTT. The chain links TRBV7-9 to TRBJ1-6; D unclear. Germline V gene data show CDR1 as SEHNR and CDR2 as FQNEAQ (reference sequence). CDR3 size: 16 residues. Trimming took off 1 base at V and 7 bases at J, with 14 bases between the two ends.

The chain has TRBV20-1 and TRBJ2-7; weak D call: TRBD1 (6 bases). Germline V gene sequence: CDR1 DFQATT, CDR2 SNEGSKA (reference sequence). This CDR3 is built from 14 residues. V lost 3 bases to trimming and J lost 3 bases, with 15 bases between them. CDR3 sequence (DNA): TGCAGTGCTAGGTGGACAGAGAGCAACTACGAGCAGTACTTC. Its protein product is CSARWTESNYEQYF.

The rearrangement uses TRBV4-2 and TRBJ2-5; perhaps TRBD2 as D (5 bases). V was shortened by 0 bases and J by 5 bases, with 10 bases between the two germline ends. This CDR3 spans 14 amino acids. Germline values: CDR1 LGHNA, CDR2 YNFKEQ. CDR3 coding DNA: TGTGCCAGCAGCCAAGATTCCAGCGGCGAGACCCAGTACTTC. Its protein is CASSQDSSGETQYF.

CDR3 sequence: CASSEGRNALGNTIYF. CDR3 in DNA: TGTGCCAGCAGTGAAGGGCGGAATGCTCTGGGAAACACCATATATTTT. The rearrangement uses TRBV6-1 and TRBJ1-3, with D hard to call. CDR3 length equals 16 residues. The ends were cut back, 1 base at V and 4 bases at J, with 14 bases in the middle. Per the germline V gene, CDR1 is MNHNS and CDR2 is SASEGT.

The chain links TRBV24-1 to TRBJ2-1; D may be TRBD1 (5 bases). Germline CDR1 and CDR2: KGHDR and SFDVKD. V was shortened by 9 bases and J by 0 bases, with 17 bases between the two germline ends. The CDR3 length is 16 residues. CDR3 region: CATGDSAPSSYNEQFF. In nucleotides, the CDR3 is TGTGCCACCGGAGACAGCGCCCCTAGCTCCTACAATGAGCAGTTCTTC.

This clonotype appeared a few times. The chain's CDR3 is CATSRDRIVGGLSYEQYF. The CDR3 nucleotides are TGTGCCACCAGCAGAGATCGGATCGTAGGCGGCCTCTCCTACGAGCAGTACTTC. The chain couples TRBV15 to TRBJ2-7; D ambiguous. Germline CDR1 reads LNHNV; CDR2 reads YYDKDF (reference sequence). Trimming took 0 bases from V and 0 from J, leaving 18 bases between them. This CDR3 spans 18 amino acids.

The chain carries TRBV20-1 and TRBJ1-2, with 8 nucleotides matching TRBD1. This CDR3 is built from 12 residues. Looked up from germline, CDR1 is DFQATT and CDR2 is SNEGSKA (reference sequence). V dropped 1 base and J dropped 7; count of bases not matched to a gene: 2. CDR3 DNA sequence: TGCAGTGCTAGAGCAGGGGGCGGTGGCTACACCTTC. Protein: CSARAGGGGYTF.

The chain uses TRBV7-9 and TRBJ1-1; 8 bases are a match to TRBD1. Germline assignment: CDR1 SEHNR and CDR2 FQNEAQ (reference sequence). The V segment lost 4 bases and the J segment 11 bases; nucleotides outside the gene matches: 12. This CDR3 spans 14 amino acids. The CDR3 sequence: CASSYQTGGQYAFF. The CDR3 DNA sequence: TGTGCCAGCAGCTACCAAACAGGGGGTCAATATGCTTTCTTT. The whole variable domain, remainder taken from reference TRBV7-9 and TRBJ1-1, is DTGVSQNPRHKITKRGQNVTFRCDPISEHNRLYWYRQTLGQGPEFLTYFQNEAQLEKSRLLSDRFSAERPKGSFSTLEIQRTEQGDSAMYLCASSYQTGGQYAFFGQGTRLTVV.

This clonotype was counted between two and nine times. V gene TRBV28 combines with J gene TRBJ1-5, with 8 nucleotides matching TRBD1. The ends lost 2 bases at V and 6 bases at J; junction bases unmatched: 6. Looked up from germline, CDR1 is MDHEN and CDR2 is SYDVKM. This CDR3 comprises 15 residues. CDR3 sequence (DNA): TGTGCCAGCAGTTTAGGATCAGGGGGCGGTCAGCCCCAGCATTTT. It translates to CASSLGSGGGQPQHF.

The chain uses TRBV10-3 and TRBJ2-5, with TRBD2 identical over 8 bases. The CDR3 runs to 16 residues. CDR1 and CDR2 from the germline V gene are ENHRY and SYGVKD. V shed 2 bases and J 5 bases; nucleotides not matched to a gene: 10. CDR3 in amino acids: CAISEPEGLVGETQYF. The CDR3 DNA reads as TGTGCCATCAGTGAGCCAGAGGGACTAGTTGGGGAGACCCAGTACTTC.

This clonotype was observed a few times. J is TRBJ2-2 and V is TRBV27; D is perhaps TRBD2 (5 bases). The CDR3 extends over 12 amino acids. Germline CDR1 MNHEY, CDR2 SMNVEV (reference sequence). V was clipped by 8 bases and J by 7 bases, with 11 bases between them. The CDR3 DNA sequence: TGTGCCAGCTCCGTAGCGTACGGGGAGCTGTTTTTT. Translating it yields CASSVAYGELFF.

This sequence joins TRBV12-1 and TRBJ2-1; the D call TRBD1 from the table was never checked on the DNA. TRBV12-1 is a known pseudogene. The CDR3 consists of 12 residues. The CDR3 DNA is TGTGCCAGCAGACAGGGCTACAATGAGCAGTTCTTC. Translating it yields CASRQGYNEQFF.

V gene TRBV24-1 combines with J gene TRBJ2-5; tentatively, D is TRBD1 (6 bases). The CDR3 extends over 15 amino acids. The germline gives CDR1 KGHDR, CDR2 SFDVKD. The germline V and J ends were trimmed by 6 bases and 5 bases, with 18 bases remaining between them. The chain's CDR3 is CATSRVRGNRETQYF. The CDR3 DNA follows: TGTGCCACCAGTCGAGTGAGGGGGAATAGGGAGACCCAGTACTTC.

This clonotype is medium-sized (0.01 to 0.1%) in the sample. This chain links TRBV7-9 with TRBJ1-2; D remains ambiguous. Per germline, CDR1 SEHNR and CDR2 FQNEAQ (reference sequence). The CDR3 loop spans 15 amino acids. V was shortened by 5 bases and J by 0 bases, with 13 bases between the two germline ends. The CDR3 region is CASSPWEVPNYGYTF. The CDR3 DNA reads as TGTGCCAGCAGCCCCTGGGAGGTCCCTAACTATGGCTACACCTTC.

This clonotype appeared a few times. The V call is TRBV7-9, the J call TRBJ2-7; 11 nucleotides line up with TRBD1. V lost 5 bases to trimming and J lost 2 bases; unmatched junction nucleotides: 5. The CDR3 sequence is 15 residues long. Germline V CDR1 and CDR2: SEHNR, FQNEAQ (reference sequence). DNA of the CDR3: TGTGCCAGCAGCGCCCGGACAGGGGGCCCCTACGAGCAGTACTTC. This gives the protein CASSARTGGPYEQYF.

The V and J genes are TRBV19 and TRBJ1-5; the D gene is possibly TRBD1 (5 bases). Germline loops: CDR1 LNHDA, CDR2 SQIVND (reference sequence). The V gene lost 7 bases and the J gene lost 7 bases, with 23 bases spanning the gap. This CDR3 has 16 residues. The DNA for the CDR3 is TGTGCCAGTACCTCCCCTTCCGCAGGGCACGAACAGCCCCAGCATTTT. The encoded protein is CASTSPSAGHEQPQHF.

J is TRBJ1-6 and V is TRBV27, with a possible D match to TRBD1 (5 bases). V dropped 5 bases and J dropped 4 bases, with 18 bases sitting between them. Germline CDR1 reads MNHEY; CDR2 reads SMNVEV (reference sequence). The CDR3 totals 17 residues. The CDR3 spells CASSPRHGAVYNSPLHF. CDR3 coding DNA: TGTGCCAGCAGTCCCCGCCATGGGGCCGTATATAATTCACCCCTCCACTTT.

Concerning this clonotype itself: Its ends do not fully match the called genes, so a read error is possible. The chain's CDR3 is CASSYSGASLTETQYF. CDR3 DNA: TGCGCCAGCAGTTACTCAGGGGCTAGTTTAACCGAGACCCAGTACTTC. The chain is built from TRBV6-2 or TRBV6-3 and TRBJ2-5; a possible D gene is TRBD1 (6 bases). CDR1 and CDR2 from the germline V gene are MNHEY and SVGEGT. This CDR3 is 16 amino acids long.

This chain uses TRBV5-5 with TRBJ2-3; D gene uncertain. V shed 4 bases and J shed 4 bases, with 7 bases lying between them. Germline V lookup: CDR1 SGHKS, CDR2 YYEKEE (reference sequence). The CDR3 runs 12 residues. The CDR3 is CASSLPPDTQYF. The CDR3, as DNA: TGTGCCAGCAGCCTCCCCCCAGATACGCAGTATTTT.

The CDR3 DNA reads as TGTGCCAGCAGCAAAGCCGCCGGGACAGGCATCGAGCAGTACTTC. Its translation is CASSKAAGTGIEQYF. The chain employs TRBV7-6 and TRBJ2-7; 8 bases agree with TRBD1. V was clipped by 5 bases and J by 6 bases; unmatched bases: 12. The length of the CDR3 is 15 residues. Germline V gene data show CDR1 as SGHVS and CDR2 as FNYEAQ.

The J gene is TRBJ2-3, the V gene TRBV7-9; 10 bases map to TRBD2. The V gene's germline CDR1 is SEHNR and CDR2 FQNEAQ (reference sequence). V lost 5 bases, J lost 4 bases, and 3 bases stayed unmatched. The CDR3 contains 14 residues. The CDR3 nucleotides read TGTGCCAGCAGCACTAGCGGGGCCTCAGATACGCAGTATTTT. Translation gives CASSTSGASDTQYF.

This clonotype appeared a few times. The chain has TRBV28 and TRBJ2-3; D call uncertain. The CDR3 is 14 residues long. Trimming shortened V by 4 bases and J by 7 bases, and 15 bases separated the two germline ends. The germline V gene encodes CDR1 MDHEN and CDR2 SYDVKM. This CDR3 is CASSSPPLAYTQYF. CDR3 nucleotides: TGTGCCAGCAGTTCCCCTCCCCTCGCGTATACGCAGTATTTT.

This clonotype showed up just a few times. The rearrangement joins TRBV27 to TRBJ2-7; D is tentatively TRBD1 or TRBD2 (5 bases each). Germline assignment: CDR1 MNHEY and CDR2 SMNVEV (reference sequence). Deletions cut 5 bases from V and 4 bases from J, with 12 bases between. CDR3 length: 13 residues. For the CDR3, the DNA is TGTGCCAGCAGTCTGGGGGTCAGATACGAGCAGTACTTC. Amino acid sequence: CASSLGVRYEQYF.

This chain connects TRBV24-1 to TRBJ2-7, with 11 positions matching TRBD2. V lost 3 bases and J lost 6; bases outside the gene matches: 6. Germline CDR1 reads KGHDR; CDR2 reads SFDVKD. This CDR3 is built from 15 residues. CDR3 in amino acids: CATSDRLAGPGEQYF. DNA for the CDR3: TGTGCCACCAGTGATCGACTAGCGGGGCCGGGCGAGCAGTACTTC.